Sequencing of this T cell receptor beta chain was carried out in a study of regulatory T cells in long-lasting Graves disease. Whole-study results and caveats: Persistent disease was associated with favored TRBV28 usage and with favored use of TRBJ1-2 and TRBJ2-5.

Libraries of TCR beta came from iRepertoire HTBI primers plus Arm-PCR of CDR3 regions. TCRdb independently ran MiXCR on the multiplex PCR reads; one entry per CDR3 protein. This repertoire shows 400,000 to 550,000 distinct CDR3 sequences, around 14% found once; its top ten account for around 17%. Many counts were recorded for this clonotype. The target antigen is unknown. V gave up 3 bases and J gave up 7 bases, with 16 bases separating them. Germline V gene data show CDR1 as SGHAT and CDR2 as FQNNGV. The CDR3 covers 15 residues. The time point denotes: newly diagnosed GD, antithyroid drugs for less than 3 months. The TCR library was made from RNA extracted from PBMCs. The data also belong to a second study, concerning T cells in Graves' hyperthyroidism and ophthalmopathy. Per that study: Thyroid ultrasound, orbital computed tomography, clinical symptoms, and serum thyroxine and TRAb underpinned diagnoses. The study used the HTBI primer set for a first-round RT-PCR of the TCR CDR3.

This TCR came from a woman aged 25 to 39 with Graves disease. Sequences were derived from peripheral blood mononuclear cells (PBMCs), sampled at new diagnosis, from a patient treated with antithyroid drugs. This chain joins TRBV11-2 and TRBJ2-1, with TRBD2 as a possible D gene (5 bases). The CDR3 bases are TGTGCCAGCAGCTTCCAAGCGGCCTCTTGGAATGAGCAGTTCTTC. It codes for CASSFQAASWNEQFF.